This T cell receptor beta chain was documented in a study of T cell changes during pregnancy in multiple sclerosis. This CDR3 contains 15 residues. Germline values: CDR1 SGHRS, CDR2 YFSETQ. V was clipped by 0 bases and J by 1 base, with 8 bases between them. The assay was immunoSEQ multiplex PCR, and TCRdb's table has in-frame clones only and misses some. The data hold about 87,000 clones, with roughly 95% observed a single time. This TCR was sampled from a female donor in good health, enrolled as a control in a pregnancy study. This chain links TRBV5-1 with TRBJ2-1; possibly TRBD1 for D (5 bases). The material sequenced was peripheral blood, taken in the third trimester of pregnancy. The CDR3: CASSLDRSSYNEQFF. The CDR3 DNA follows: TGCGCCAGCAGCTTGGACAGGTCTTCCTACAATGAGCAGTTCTTC.